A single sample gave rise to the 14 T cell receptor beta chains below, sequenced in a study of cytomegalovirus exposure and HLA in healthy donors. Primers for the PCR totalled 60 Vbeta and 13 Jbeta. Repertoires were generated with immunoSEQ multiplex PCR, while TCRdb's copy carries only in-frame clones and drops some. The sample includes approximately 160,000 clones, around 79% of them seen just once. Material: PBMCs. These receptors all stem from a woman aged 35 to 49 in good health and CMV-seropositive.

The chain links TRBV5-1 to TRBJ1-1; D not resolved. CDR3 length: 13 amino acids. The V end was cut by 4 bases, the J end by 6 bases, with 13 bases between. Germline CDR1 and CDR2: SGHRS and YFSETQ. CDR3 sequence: CASSPGRGSEAFF. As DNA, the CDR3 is TGCGCCAGCAGCCCGGGTCGGGGATCTGAAGCTTTCTTT.

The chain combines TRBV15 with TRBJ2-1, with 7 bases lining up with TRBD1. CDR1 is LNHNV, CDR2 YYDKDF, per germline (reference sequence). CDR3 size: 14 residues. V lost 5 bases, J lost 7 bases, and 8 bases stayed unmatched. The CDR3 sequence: CATSEGQWENEQFF. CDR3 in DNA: TGTGCCACCAGCGAGGGACAGTGGGAGAATGAGCAGTTCTTC.

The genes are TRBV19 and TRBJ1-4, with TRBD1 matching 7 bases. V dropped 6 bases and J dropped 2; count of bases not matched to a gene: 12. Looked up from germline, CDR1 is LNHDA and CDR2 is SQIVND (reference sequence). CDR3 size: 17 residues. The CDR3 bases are TGTGCCAGTAGCCGCGACAGGGTAGGGGGTACTAATGAAAAACTGTTTTTT. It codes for CASSRDRVGGTNEKLFF.

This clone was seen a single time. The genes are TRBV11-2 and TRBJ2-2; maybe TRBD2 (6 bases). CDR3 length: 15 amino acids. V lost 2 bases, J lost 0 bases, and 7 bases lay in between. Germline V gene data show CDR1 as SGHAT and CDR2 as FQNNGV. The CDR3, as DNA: TGTGCCAGCAGCTTAACGGGGGCGAACACCGGGGAGCTGTTTTTT. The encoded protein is CASSLTGANTGELFF.

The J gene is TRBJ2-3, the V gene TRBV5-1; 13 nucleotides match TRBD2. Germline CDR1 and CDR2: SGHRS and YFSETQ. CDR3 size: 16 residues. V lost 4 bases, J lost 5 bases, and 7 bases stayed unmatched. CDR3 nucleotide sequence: TGCGCCAGCAGCATAGGACTAGCGGGAGCAGGAGATACGCAGTATTTT. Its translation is CASSIGLAGAGDTQYF.

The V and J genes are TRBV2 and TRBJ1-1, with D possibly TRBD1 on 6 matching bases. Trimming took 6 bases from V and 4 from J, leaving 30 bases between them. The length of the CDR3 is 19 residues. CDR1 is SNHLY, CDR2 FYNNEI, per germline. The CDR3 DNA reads TGTGCCAGCAGCCTCCCGGACTCCGGGACTAAGGGAGGGGGCACTGAAGCTTTCTTT. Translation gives CASSLPDSGTKGGGTEAFF.

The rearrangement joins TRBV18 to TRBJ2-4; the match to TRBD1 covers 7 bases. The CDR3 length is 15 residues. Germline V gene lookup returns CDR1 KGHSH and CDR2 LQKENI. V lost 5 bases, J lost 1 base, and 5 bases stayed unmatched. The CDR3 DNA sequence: TGTGCCAGCTCAACCTCGACAGGGGCCAAAAACATTCAGTACTTC. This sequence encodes CASSTSTGAKNIQYF.

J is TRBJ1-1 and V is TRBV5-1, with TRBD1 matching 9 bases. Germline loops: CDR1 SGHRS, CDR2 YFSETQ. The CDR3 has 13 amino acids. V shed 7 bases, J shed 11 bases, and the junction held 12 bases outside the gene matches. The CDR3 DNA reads TGCGCCAGCGCCGGTCCCGGGACAGGGCTGGCTTTCTTT. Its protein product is CASAGPGTGLAFF.

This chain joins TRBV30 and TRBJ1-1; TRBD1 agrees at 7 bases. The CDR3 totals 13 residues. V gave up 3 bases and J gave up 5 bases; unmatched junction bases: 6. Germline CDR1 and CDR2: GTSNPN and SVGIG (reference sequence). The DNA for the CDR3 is TGTGCCTGGAGCTCACAGGGGTGGACTGAAGCTTTCTTT. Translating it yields CAWSSQGWTEAFF. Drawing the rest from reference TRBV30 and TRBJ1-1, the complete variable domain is SQTIHQWPATLVQPVGSPLSLECTVEGTSNPNLYWYRQAAGRGLQLLFYSVGIGQISSEVPQNLSASRPQDRQFILSSKKLLLSDSGFYLCAWSSQGWTEAFFGQGTRLTVV.

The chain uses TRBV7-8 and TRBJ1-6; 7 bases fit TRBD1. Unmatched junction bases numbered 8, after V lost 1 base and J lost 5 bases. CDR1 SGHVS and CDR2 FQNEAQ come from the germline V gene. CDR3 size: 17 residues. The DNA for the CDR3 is TGTGCCAGCAGCTTAGTCCGGATGACAGGGAATAATTCACCCCTCCACTTT. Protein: CASSLVRMTGNNSPLHF.

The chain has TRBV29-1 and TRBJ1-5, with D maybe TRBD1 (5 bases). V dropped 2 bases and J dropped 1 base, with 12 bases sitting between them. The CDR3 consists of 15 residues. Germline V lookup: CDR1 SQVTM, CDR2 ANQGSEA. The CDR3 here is CSVEWGRESNQPQHF. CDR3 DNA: TGCAGCGTTGAATGGGGCAGGGAAAGCAATCAGCCCCAGCATTTT.

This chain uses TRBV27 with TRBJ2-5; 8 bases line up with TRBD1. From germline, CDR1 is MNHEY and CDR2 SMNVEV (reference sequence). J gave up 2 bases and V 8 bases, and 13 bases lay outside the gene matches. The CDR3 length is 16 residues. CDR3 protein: CASRLRVRTGQETQYF. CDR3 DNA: TGTGCCAGCCGGCTCCGAGTGCGGACAGGGCAAGAGACCCAGTACTTC.

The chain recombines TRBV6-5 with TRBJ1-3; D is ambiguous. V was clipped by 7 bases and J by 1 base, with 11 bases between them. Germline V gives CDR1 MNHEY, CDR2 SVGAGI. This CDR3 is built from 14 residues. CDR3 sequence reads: CASNDGGSGNTIYF. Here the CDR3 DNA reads TGTGCCAGCAACGACGGAGGATCTGGAAACACCATATATTTT.

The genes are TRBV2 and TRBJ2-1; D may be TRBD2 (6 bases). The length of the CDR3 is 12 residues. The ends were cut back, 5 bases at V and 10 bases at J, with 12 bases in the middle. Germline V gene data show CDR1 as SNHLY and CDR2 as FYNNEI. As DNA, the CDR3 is TGTGCCAGCAGTTCCGGAGGGGACGAGCAGTTCTTC. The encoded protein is CASSSGGDEQFF.